The clone carrying this T cell receptor beta chain was counted a few times. The data are from a study of blood T cell repertoires in COVID-19. Study overall: PBMCs, B-cell-depleted T cells, or T cells were the source of the cDNA or gDNA that made up the material.

Study processing details: It was from reference gene primer amplification that nucleated cell counts were estimated. Assay: immunoSEQ multiplex PCR; the TCRdb copy retains only in-frame clones and omits some. Clone size and the V and J calls come from that table; the DNA yielded D and trimming. This sample has about 150,000 clones, with 83% found just once. Germline loops: CDR1 MDHEN, CDR2 SYDVKM. The CDR3 sequence is 14 residues long. V gave up 6 bases and J gave up 4 bases, with 15 bases separating them. The sample comprised peripheral blood. The receptor was isolated from a woman of 80 years or more with acute or convalescent COVID-19. This chain joins TRBV28 and TRBJ2-5; D gene ambiguous. CDR3 nucleotide sequence: TGTGCCAGCAGCCATTTCGTAGTCTCAGAGACCCAGTACTTC. It encodes CASSHFVVSETQYF.